The present T cell receptor (beta chain) was sequenced within a study of human T cells and chemical hapten exposure. On the study more broadly: Across samples, TCR yields varied, mostly owing to small differences in pooled library volumes.

Time point denoted: healthy volunteer bleed at 6 weeks. The total RNA was obtained from whole blood that was not fractionated. This clonotype was recorded at least ten times. This CDR3 is 16 amino acids long. V shed 3 bases and J 0 bases; nucleotides not matched to a gene: 4. Germline-derived CDR1 and CDR2 are ENHRY and SYGVKD. The library tagged each cDNA molecule with unique molecular identifiers. Authors' data handling: A per-sample median of 95,638 TCRs was observed, with a range of roughly 23,224 to 700,000. TCRdb redid the calling of the RACE reads with MiXCR, one entry per CDR3 protein. The V and J calls reflect TCRdb's pipeline rather than the authors' work. The profile shows 60,000 to 80,000 distinct CDR3 sequences, about 5.7% of them singletons.

The rearrangement joins TRBV10-3 to TRBJ2-3; 9 nucleotides line up with TRBD2. The receptor comes from a female donor in good health. Some clones in this sample may be carry-over from other donors' samples. Sequencing input: whole blood. The CDR3 bases are TGTGCCATCAGTGATGTTCTAGCGGGGAGCACAGATACGCAGTATTTT. It translates to CAISDVLAGSTDTQYF.